A selection of T cell receptor beta chains follows, all from one sample in a study of CD8+ T cells in alopecia areata. This table comes from immunoSEQ multiplex PCR, and its TCRdb copy is limited to in-frame clones, with some not included. This table holds 150,000 to 250,000 clones, 58% found once. Sequenced material: CD4+ T cells sorted from blood, taken at week 24, from a patient treated with tofacitinib. The source is a human donor with alopecia areata. The conserved cysteine and the conserved F or W are not part of the CDR3 here. Clone size is shown for a subset of rows, as once, few, many or a class of expanded clone.

len,v_gene,abundance,CDR3aa
11,TRBV13,NA,ASSLQGAREQY
14,TRBV5-1,NA,ASSLGGEAGGQPQH
9,TRBV20-1,NA,SASTVDEQY
13,TRBV5-1,NA,ASSELGSMNTEAF
10,TRBV5-1,NA,ASSLQGDEQF
14,TRBV5-1,NA,ASSWTGSPGANVLT
10,TRBV7-2,NA,ASSSYPYEQY
10,TRBV29-1,NA,SVVGSSYEQY
13,TRBV5-1,NA,ASRTEASGANVLT
12,TRBV4-2,NA,ASSQENHSGGQY
10,TRBV6-5,NA,ASRNDREIAF
13,TRBV7-2,few,ASSLVVSGPYEQY
14,TRBV15,NA,ATSRGTYAGADTQY
14,TRBV4-1,NA,ASSHRSLRGYNEQF
12,TRBV7-2,NA,ASSSVAGPGEQY
11,TRBV30,few,ASLDLEGSPLH
13,TRBV6-6,NA,ASSYFSGQYYEQY
8,TRBV29-1,NA,SVYHRTQY
11,TRBV29-1,NA,STTLYPNYGYT
14,TRBV4-3,NA,ASSQDSLGAGYEQY
18,TRBV5-1,NA,ASSLYTSGGPPPQTGELF
12,TRBV4-3,few,ASSQTHRADTQY
15,TRBV5-1,NA,ASSSPGTSGTYNEQF
13,TRBV28,NA,ASRPQGGTNEKLF
12,TRBV29-1,few,SVLRGVTTGELF
8,TRBV29-1,NA,SAWTLRQF
11,TRBV27,NA,ASRRTGGQPQH
13,TRBV5-6,NA,ASKIAGTPADTQY
10,TRBV7-2,NA,ASRANGNEQF
13,TRBV5-5,few,ASSFGTAFSYGYT
13,TRBV18,NA,ASSIGQGANQPQH
12,TRBV29-1,NA,SVGDRMYSGELF
11,TRBV2,NA,ASRAGSTDTQY
12,TRBV28,NA,ASRQSGTPTEAF
11,TRBV30,once,AWRLWGYNEQF
9,TRBV2,NA,ASEENTEAF
11,TRBV7-3,NA,ASSSKGIYEQF
13,TRBV2,NA,ASSDSPGGGSPLH
10,TRBV6-5,few,ASASGGNIQY
12,TRBV7-2,NA,ASSLGVGSEKLF
11,TRBV29-1,NA,SADRARLNEQF
14,TRBV27,NA,ASSYSGLSGANVLT
10,TRBV7-2,NA,ASSQNRNEQF
10,TRBV27,NA,ASSPSWDTQY
12,TRBV6-5,NA,ASSWAKSTDTQY
12,TRBV7-2,NA,ASSLAAVGQPQH
13,TRBV30,NA,AWSVVRQPPRGAF
11,TRBV4-1,few,ASRTSGMNEQF
13,TRBV5-4,once,ASSWGLGLSGELF
11,TRBV5-1,few,ASSLDRNYEQY